These 21 T cell receptor beta chains originate from one sample sequenced in a study of beta chain features in type 1 diabetes. Findings of the study overall: Type 1 diabetes patients showed a moderate but significant shortening of TCRB CDR3s in all four CD4+ subsets.

Their cognate antigens are unknown. cDNA synthesis used the whole RNA isolate, giving expressed TCRB sequences. Here immunoSEQ multiplex PCR was the method, and the copy in TCRdb shows in-frame clones only, minus some. The sample comprises around 120,000 clones, roughly a sixth of which are singletons, and roughly 2.6% rests with the top ten. The sample taken for sequencing was central memory CD4+ T cells from blood. These receptors all stem from a man aged 18 to 35 with type 1 diabetes.

Only a few counts were recorded for this clone. The chain couples TRBV7-2 to TRBJ2-7; 8 bases are a match to TRBD2. Germline CDR1 and CDR2: SGHTA and FQGNSA. The V and J ends lost 1 base and 6 bases, in that order; junction bases with no gene match: 8. The CDR3 covers 15 residues. The CDR3 nucleotides are TGTGCCAGCAGCTTAGAGAGCGGGGGAGGAGGCGAGCAGTACTTC. Translating gives CASSLESGGGGEQYF.

At least ten counts were recorded for this clone. The V call is TRBV4-3, the J call TRBJ2-1, with 12 bases lining up with TRBD2. The junction had 2 bases not matched to a gene; V was cut back by 1 base and J by 4 bases. Germline CDR1 is LGHNA and CDR2 is YSLEER. This CDR3 comprises 16 residues. The CDR3 DNA reads TGCGCCAGCAGCCAAGGTGGACTAGCGGGGTACAATGAGCAGTTCTTC. The encoded protein is CASSQGGLAGYNEQFF.

The gene calls are TRBV5-1 and TRBJ2-5, with 12 bases identical to TRBD2. Germline V gene data show CDR1 as SGHRS and CDR2 as YFSETQ. The CDR3 loop spans 16 amino acids. The V and J ends lost 4 bases and 1 base, in that order; junction bases with no gene match: 5. Written as DNA, the CDR3 is TGCGCCAGCAGCCGACTAGCGGGAGCCTCCCAAGAGACCCAGTACTTC. Translating gives CASSRLAGASQETQYF.

This chain links TRBV11-1 with TRBJ2-2; TRBD1 matches 8 bases. Germline V gives CDR1 SGHAT, CDR2 FQDESV (reference sequence). This CDR3 comprises 16 residues. V shed 6 bases, J shed 1 base, and the junction held 7 bases outside the gene matches. CDR3 DNA sequence: TGTGCCAGCAGTCCTTGGACAGGGCAGAACACCGGGGAGCTGTTTTTT. It specifies CASSPWTGQNTGELFF. The entire variable domain, with the rest obtained from reference TRBV11-1 and TRBJ2-2, is as follows: EAEVAQSPRYKITEKSQAVAFWCDPISGHATLYWYRQILGQGPELLVQFQDESVVDDSQLPKDRFSAERLKGVDSTLKIQPAELGDSAMYLCASSPWTGQNTGELFFGEGSRLTVL.

This chain links TRBV30 with TRBJ2-7; 7 bases map to TRBD1. Germline V gene lookup returns CDR1 GTSNPN and CDR2 SVGIG (reference sequence). This CDR3 region has 14 residues. Trimming at V came to 1 base and at J to 2 bases, leaving 5 bases not matched to a gene. The CDR3 sequence: CAWSGRDSTYEQYF. The CDR3 DNA follows: TGTGCCTGGAGTGGCCGGGACAGCACCTACGAGCAGTACTTC.

The chain joins TRBV28 to TRBJ2-4, with TRBD1 identical over 8 bases. This CDR3 spans 16 amino acids. Germline CDR1 reads MDHEN; CDR2 reads SYDVKM. With 8 bases clipped from V and 0 bases from J, the junction kept 9 bases outside the gene matches. The CDR3 region is CASGDGQGKAKNIQYF. CDR3 bases: TGTGCCAGCGGCGACGGACAGGGTAAAGCCAAAAACATTCAGTACTTC.

This clone was observed a handful of times. A much larger clone lies a single base off, so this may be a read error. CDR3 amino acids: CAWSLPERDEKLFF. The CDR3 nucleotides read TGTGCCTGGAGTCTCCCGGAGAGGGACGAAAAACTGTTTTTT. V usage is TRBV30 and J usage is TRBJ1-4; D is possibly TRBD1 (5 bases). This CDR3 has 14 amino acids. From germline, CDR1 is GTSNPN and CDR2 SVGIG (reference sequence). Deletions cut 2 bases from V and 8 bases from J, with 15 bases between.

The sample holds a few counts of this clone. The gene calls are TRBV11-3 and TRBJ2-6; D not resolved. The CDR3 has 15 amino acids. Germline V CDR1 and CDR2: SGHNT, YENEEA. Trimming shortened V by 5 bases and J by 0 bases, and 8 bases separated the two germline ends. CDR3 nucleotides: TGTGCCAGCAGCCCGGGTGCCTCTGGGGCCAACGTCCTGACTTTC. Protein: CASSPGASGANVLTF.

The gene calls are TRBV11-2 and TRBJ2-1; no firm D call. In germline, CDR1 is SGHAT, CDR2 FQNNGV. Trimming took off 5 bases at V and 0 bases at J, with 11 bases between the two ends. The CDR3 spans 15 residues. Written as DNA, the CDR3 is TGTGCCAGCAGCGGACCCGGTGGCTCCTACAATGAGCAGTTCTTC. Protein: CASSGPGGSYNEQFF.

V is TRBV5-1 and J is TRBJ2-5; D is undetermined. This CDR3 is built from 15 residues. Per germline, CDR1 SGHRS and CDR2 YFSETQ. V was pared by 0 bases and J by 5 bases, with 14 bases between. CDR3 amino acids: CASSLGSDLVETQYF. The DNA for the CDR3 is TGCGCCAGCAGCTTGGGCAGTGACTTAGTGGAGACCCAGTACTTC.

The chain recombines TRBV6-5 with TRBJ2-3; 8 nucleotides align to TRBD1. The V segment lost 7 bases and the J segment 4 bases; nucleotides outside the gene matches: 7. This CDR3 has 14 residues. Germline CDR1 and CDR2: MNHEY and SVGAGI. The CDR3 sequence is CASKPRTGSDTQYF. The CDR3, as DNA: TGTGCCAGCAAACCACGGACAGGGTCAGATACGCAGTATTTT.

This chain joins TRBV29-1 and TRBJ1-2; D uncertain. The length of the CDR3 is 12 residues. Trimming shortened V by 6 bases and J by 4 bases, and 12 bases separated the two germline ends. CDR1 SQVTM and CDR2 ANQGSEA come from the germline V gene. The CDR3 here is CSVAVGPYGYTF. The CDR3 DNA is TGCAGCGTCGCAGTGGGCCCCTATGGCTACACCTTC.

The chain joins TRBV19 to TRBJ2-1, with D possibly matching TRBD2 (6 bases). Germline assignment: CDR1 LNHDA and CDR2 SQIVND (reference sequence). CDR3 length: 18 residues. Trimming removed 1 base at V and 6 bases at J, with 22 bases between. This CDR3 is CASSIGPYRTTPANEQFF. CDR3 bases: TGTGCCAGTAGTATAGGGCCCTATCGGACTACTCCGGCCAATGAGCAGTTCTTC.

This clone showed up many times. Other DNA sequences in this sample translate to the same CDR3. The gene calls are TRBV5-1 and TRBJ2-1; D uncertain. The germline CDR1 and CDR2 sequences are SGHRS and YFSETQ. Trimming cost V 4 bases and J 0 bases, with 5 bases left between them. The CDR3 length is 13 residues. The CDR3 nucleotides are TGCGCCAGCAGCCTGGACTCCTACAATGAGCAGTTCTTC. It yields the protein CASSLDSYNEQFF. The full variable domain, rest sourced from reference TRBV5-1 and TRBJ2-1, is KAGVTQTPRYLIKTRGQQVTLSCSPISGHRSVSWYQQTPGQGLQFLFEYFSETQRNKGNFPGRFSGRQFSNSRSEMNVSTLELGDSALYLCASSLDSYNEQFFGPGTRLTVL.

This clone has a handful of counts. This sequence joins TRBV30 and TRBJ2-5; D is undetermined. Looked up from germline, CDR1 is GTSNPN and CDR2 is SVGIG (reference sequence). The V gene lost 4 bases and the J gene lost 1 base, with 4 bases spanning the gap. The CDR3 length is 11 residues. Here the CDR3 reads CAWTGQETQYF. The CDR3 nucleotides are TGTGCCTGGACCGGCCAAGAGACCCAGTACTTC.

Only a few counts were recorded for this clone. This sequence joins TRBV30 and TRBJ1-1, with 7 bases fitting TRBD1. Germline V lookup: CDR1 GTSNPN, CDR2 SVGIG (reference sequence). There are 13 residues in the CDR3. Unmatched junction bases numbered 5, after V lost 5 bases and J lost 2 bases. The CDR3 DNA sequence: TGTGCCTGGGACAGGGAAACTAACACTGAAGCTTTCTTT. It translates to CAWDRETNTEAFF.

The J gene is TRBJ2-1, the V gene TRBV4-1; TRBD2 aligns across 7 bases. Trimming at V came to 2 bases and at J to 5 bases, leaving 9 bases not matched to a gene. This CDR3 has 16 amino acids. The V gene's germline CDR1 is MGHRA and CDR2 YSYEKL. The CDR3 DNA reads TGCGCCAGCAGCCAACCACTGCGCGGGAGCCACAATGAGCAGTTCTTC. Its protein is CASSQPLRGSHNEQFF.

The chain has TRBV4-1 and TRBJ2-2; tentative D call: TRBD2 (5 bases). Germline V gene data show CDR1 as MGHRA and CDR2 as YSYEKL. This CDR3 region has 15 residues. V was pared by 2 bases and J by 7 bases, with 14 bases between. CDR3 loop: CASSQLTSGIGELFF. The CDR3 DNA sequence: TGCGCCAGCAGCCAACTGACTTCGGGGATCGGGGAGCTGTTTTTT.

This clone has only a few counts. The chain combines TRBV28 with TRBJ2-7; 16 bases line up with TRBD2. V dropped 5 bases and J dropped 5; count of bases not matched to a gene: 6. CDR3 length: 16 residues. CDR1 is MDHEN and CDR2 is SYDVKM in the germline V gene. CDR3 sequence (DNA): TGTGCCAGCAGTCCCCCGGGACTAGCGGGAGGGGACGAGCAGTACTTC. Protein: CASSPPGLAGGDEQYF.

Only a few counts were recorded for this clone. This chain connects TRBV7-2 to TRBJ2-7, with D unresolved. This CDR3 spans 15 amino acids. The V end lost 5 bases, the J end lost 3 bases, and 17 bases lay between the germline ends. CDR1 is SGHTA, CDR2 FQGNSA, per germline. The CDR3, as DNA: TGTGCCAGCAGCCAAGACTGGAGTTTTCTCTACGAGCAGTACTTC. Its protein product is CASSQDWSFLYEQYF.

The chain combines TRBV29-1 with TRBJ2-2; TRBD1 is a possible D gene (5 bases). CDR1 is SQVTM and CDR2 is ANQGSEA in the germline V gene. The CDR3 spans 13 residues. V was shortened by 5 bases and J by 4 bases, with 11 bases between the two germline ends. The CDR3 spells CSVQSGSTGELFF. The CDR3, as DNA: TGCAGCGTTCAGTCAGGGTCCACCGGGGAGCTGTTTTTT.